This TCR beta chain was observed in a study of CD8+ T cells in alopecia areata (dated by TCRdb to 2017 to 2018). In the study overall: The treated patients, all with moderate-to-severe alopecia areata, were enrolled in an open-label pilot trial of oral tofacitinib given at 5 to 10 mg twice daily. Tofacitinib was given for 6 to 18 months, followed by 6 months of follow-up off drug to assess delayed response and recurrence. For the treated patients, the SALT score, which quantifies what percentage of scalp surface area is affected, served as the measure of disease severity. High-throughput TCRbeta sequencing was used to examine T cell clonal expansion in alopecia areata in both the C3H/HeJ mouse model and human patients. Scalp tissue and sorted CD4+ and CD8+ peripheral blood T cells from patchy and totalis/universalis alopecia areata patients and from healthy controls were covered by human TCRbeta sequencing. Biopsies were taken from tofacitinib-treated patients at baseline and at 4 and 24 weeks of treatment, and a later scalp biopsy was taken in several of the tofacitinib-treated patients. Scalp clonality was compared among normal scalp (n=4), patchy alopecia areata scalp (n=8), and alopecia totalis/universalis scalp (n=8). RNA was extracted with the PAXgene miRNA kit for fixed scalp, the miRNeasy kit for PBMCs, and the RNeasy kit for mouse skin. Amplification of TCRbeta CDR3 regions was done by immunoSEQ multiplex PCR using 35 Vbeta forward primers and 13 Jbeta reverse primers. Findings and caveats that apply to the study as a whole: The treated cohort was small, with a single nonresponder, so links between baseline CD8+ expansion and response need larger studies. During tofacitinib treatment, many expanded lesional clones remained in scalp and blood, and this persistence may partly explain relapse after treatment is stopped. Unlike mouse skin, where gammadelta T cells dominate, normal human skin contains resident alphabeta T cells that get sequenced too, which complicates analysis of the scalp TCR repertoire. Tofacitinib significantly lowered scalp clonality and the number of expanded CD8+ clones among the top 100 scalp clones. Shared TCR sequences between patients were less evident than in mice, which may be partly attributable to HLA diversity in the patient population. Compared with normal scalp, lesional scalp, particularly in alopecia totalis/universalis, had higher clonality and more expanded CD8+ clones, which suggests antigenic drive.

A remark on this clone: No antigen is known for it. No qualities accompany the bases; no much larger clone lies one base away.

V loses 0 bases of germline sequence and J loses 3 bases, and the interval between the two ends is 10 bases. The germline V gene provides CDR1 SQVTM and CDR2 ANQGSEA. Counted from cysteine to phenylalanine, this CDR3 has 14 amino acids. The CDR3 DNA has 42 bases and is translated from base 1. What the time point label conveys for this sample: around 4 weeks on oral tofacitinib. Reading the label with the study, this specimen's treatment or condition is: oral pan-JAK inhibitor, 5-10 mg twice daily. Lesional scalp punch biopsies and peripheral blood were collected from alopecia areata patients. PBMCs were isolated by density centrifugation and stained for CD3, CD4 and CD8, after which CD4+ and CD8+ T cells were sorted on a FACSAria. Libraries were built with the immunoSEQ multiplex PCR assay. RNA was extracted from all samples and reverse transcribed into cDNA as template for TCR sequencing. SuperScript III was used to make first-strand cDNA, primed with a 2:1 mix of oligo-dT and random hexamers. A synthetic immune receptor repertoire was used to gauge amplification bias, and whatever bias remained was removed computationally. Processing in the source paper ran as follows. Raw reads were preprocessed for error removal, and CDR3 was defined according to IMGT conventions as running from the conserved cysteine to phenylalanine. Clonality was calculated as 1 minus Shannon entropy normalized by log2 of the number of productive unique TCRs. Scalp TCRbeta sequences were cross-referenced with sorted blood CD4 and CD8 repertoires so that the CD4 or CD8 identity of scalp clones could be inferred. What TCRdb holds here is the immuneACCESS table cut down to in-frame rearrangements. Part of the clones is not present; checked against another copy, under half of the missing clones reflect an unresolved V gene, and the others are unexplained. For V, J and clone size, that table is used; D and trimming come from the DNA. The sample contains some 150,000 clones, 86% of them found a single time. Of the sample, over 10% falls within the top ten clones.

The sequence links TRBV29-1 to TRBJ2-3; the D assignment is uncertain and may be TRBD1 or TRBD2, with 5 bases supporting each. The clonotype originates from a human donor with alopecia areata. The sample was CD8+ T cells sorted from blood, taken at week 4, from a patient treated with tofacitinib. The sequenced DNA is TGCAGCGTTGAAGATAGGGGACGGACAGATACGCAGTATTTT. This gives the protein CSVEDRGRTDTQYF.